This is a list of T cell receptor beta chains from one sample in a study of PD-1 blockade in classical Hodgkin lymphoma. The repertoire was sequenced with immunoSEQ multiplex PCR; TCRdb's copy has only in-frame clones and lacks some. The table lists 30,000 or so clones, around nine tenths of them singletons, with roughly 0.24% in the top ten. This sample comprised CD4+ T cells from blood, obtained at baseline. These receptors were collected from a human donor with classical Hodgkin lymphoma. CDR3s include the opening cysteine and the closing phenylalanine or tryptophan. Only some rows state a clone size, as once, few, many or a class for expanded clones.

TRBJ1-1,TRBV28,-,CASILRTAANTEAFF
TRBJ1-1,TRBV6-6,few,CASSARLGMANTEAFF
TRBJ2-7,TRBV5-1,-,CASRLAGGYEQYF
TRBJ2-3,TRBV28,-,CASNLAGGTDTQYF
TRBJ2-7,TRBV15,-,CATSSPAPTHGEQYF
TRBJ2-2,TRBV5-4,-,CASTPDRDRPPFF
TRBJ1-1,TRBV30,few,CACRQFTEAFF
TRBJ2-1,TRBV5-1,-,CASSFGLKNNEQFF
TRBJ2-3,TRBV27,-,CASSQPGTSGSSTDTQYF
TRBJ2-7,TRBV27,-,CASSSPPDRNPPYEQYF
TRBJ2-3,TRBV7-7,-,CASSLGRDDTQYF
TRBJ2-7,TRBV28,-,CASSSPGGYEQYF
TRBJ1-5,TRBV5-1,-,CASSVTGADQPQHF
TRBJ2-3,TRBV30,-,CASSLGRAPGGAQYF
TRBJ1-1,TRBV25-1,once,CASSEFGGQVGRGRSFF
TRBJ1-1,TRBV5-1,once,CASSPYRGLDTEAFF
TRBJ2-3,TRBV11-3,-,CASSLYGAEDTQYF
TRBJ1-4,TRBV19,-,CASARWTTNEKLFF
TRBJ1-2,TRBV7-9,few,CASSGTGQGFYYYTF
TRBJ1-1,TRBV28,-,CASSLLQNTEAFF
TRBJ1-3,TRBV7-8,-,CASSPGTHLGWEGNTIYF
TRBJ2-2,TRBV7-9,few,CASSLEGITGELFF
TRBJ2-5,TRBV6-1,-,CASRWITETQYF
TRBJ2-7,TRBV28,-,CATQGAYYEQYF
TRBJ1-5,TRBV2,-,CASSEAMTGLGRPQHF
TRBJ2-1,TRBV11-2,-,CASRTSNGRGNYNEQFF